This TCR beta chain derives from a study of blood T cell repertoires in COVID-19. Per germline, CDR1 SGHRS and CDR2 YFSETQ. The CDR3 contains 15 residues. With 0 bases clipped from V and 4 bases from J, the junction kept 3 bases outside the gene matches. Produced via immunoSEQ multiplex PCR; TCRdb's table is partial and in-frame only. The sample carries about 270,000 clones, approximately 89% recorded once. On this clone itself: The sample carries other DNA sequences with the same CDR3.

The TCR was taken from a woman in her late teens or twenties who had recovered from COVID-19. The chain links TRBV5-1 to TRBJ1-4, with 7 bases that match TRBD1. Specimen: PBMCs or T cells enriched from blood (not recorded which). CDR3 nucleotide sequence: TGCGCCAGCAGCTTGGCTCCAGGGGGTAATGAAAAACTGTTTTTT. Its protein is CASSLAPGGNEKLFF.